This T cell receptor beta chain was identified in a study of post-analysis software for immune sequencing data (dated by TCRdb to about 2015). Turning to the overall study: The recorded disease courses included relapsing-remitting, secondary progressive and progressive-relapsing multiple sclerosis, and some patients had no subtype annotation. The multiple sclerosis patient repertoires were compared with approximately 11 previously published healthy control repertoires from donors aged roughly 6 to 27 years. A subset of samples was prepared in parallel using single-end sample barcoding, then pooled and co-amplified after Illumina adapter ligation. On the study overall, not on this receptor specifically: About 5 TRBV segments, including TRBV5-6, TRBV5-1 and TRBV20-1, were significantly more frequent in patients than controls. Multiple sclerosis patients had significantly lower normalized Chao1 diversity than controls, a result that suggests substantial peripheral T-cell clonal expansion. The multiple sclerosis patient group was slightly younger than the control group. Direct clustering with F measure showed strong co-clustering of samples prepared in the same batch, prompting a batch-effect correction.

To demonstrate the VDJtools post-analysis software, TCR beta repertoires were profiled from the peripheral blood of about 13 young patients with multiple sclerosis. The multiple sclerosis patients were children and adolescents between about 6 and 16 years of age. The library was built by means of PCR. Sequencer: Illumina HiSeq 2500. To reduce PCR and sequencing biases, unique molecular identifiers were incorporated into the TCR beta cDNA libraries. Approximately 500,000 cDNA molecules were obtained for every 1 to 10 million input T cells, so each molecule roughly corresponded to one T cell. The patient libraries were prepared and sequenced with the same protocol used for the earlier healthy control dataset. Samples belonging to the same batch were prepared together, multiplexed and sequenced on a shared HiSeq lane. The paper's data handling went like this. Raw barcoded reads were processed with MIGEC, discarding single-read molecular identifier groups before consensus assembly and CDR3 extraction. Clonotype tables were post-analysed with VDJtools, normalizing diversity by down-sampling all datasets to the smallest sample size. To correct batch-related cross-sample contamination, repertoire overlap clustering matched CDR3 amino acid sequences but not nucleotide sequences. TCRdb reanalyzed the raw reads on its own, using fastp at Q25 for trimming and MiXCR for clone calling, and kept in-frame beta chains. Identical CDR3 proteins give one entry, which carries the most common genes and DNA. Clone size and V and J calls follow TCRdb, not the original study. The table for this sample lists hundreds of thousands of distinct CDR3 sequences; approximately 60% of them were counted only once. The ten biggest clones cover around 11% of the sample.

Relative to germline, V is missing 1 base and J is missing 4 bases, with 4 bases of the junction outside any gene match. The CDR3 goes from the cysteine to the phenylalanine over 15 residues. Just CDR3 DNA is preserved here, 45 bases in frame from base 1. The germline V gene gives CDR1 as SGHTA and CDR2 as FQGTGA. This clonotype occurred a few times. Its binding antigen is unknown. Nothing much larger sits one base from this clone, and base qualities are not available. The chain employs TRBV7-3 and TRBJ2-1; the junction holds 7 bases that match TRBD2. Sequenced sample: blood. This receptor was obtained from a girl aged 2-10 years with multiple sclerosis. The CDR3 in this case is CASSLIAGIYNEQFF. The sequenced DNA: TGTGCCAGCAGCTTAATAGCGGGTATTTACAATGAGCAGTTCTTC. Reference TRBV7-3 and TRBJ2-1 proteins supply the regions before and after the CDR3; the full variable domain is: GAGVSQTPSNKVTEKGKYVELRCDPISGHTALYWYRQSLGQGPEFLIYFQGTGAADDSGLPNDRFFAVRPEGSVSTLKIQRTERGDSAVYLCASSLIAGIYNEQFFGPGTRLTVL.